This entry lists 15 T cell receptor beta chains sequenced from one sample in a study of regulatory T cells in long-lasting Graves disease. As for time point: persistent/refractory GD, antithyroid drugs over 5 years with positive TRAb. Preparation of the TCR library used RNA extracted from PBMCs. Building of the TCR beta libraries involved iRepertoire HTBI primers and Arm-PCR of CDR3 regions. Via MiXCR, TCRdb re-called the multiplex PCR reads, giving one row per CDR3 protein. The table has some 420,000 distinct CDR3 sequences, roughly 23% seen once. The sample here was peripheral blood mononuclear cells (PBMCs), taken when the disease was refractory, from a patient treated with antithyroid drugs. The receptor set was obtained from a female donor with Graves disease.

The rearrangement uses TRBV20-1 and TRBJ2-1; D is unresolved. Trimming stripped 0 bases from V and 6 bases from J, with 18 bases between. The CDR3 has 16 amino acids. Per germline, CDR1 DFQATT and CDR2 SNEGSKA (reference sequence). For the CDR3, the DNA is TGCAGTGCTAGAGATTTCGGCTTTCCGACGAGCAATGAGCAGTTCTTC. Its translation is CSARDFGFPTSNEQFF.

Many counts were recorded for this clonotype. Written as DNA, the CDR3 is TGTGCCAGCAGTTTGGGGAGGGGAGCACACACTGAAGCTTTCTTT. As protein: CASSLGRGAHTEAFF. The rearrangement uses TRBV28 and TRBJ1-1, with a possible D match to TRBD1 (5 bases). Germline CDR1 MDHEN, CDR2 SYDVKM. V lost 3 bases and J 3 bases, leaving 14 bases between the germline ends. The CDR3 contains 15 residues.

The chain is built from TRBV7-2 and TRBJ2-3, with 9 bases matching TRBD2. J gave up 2 bases and V 1 base, and 7 bases lay outside the gene matches. CDR1 SGHTA and CDR2 FQGNSA come from the germline V gene. The CDR3 loop spans 17 amino acids. CDR3 sequence: CASSLDLSGRTTDTQYF. The CDR3 bases are TGTGCCAGCAGCTTAGACCTTAGCGGGAGAACCACAGATACGCAGTATTTT.

As for this clonotype: This may arise from a read error, as a much more abundant clone is one base away. This chain joins TRBV2 and TRBJ1-1, with 10 bases fitting TRBD1. The CDR3 is 13 residues long. In germline, CDR1 is SNHLY, CDR2 FYNNEI. Germline trimming cut 8 bases from V and 7 bases from J; bases unmatched to any gene: 7. CDR3 in amino acids: CASPGQGWGEAFF. CDR3 in DNA: TGTGCCAGCCCGGGACAGGGGTGGGGTGAAGCTTTCTTT.

In its sample, this clonotype was seen a few times. The V call is TRBV7-9, the J call TRBJ1-1, with 10 bases fitting TRBD1. This CDR3 has 15 residues. V lost 5 bases, J lost 5 bases, and 8 bases stayed unmatched. Germline V gives CDR1 SEHNR, CDR2 FQNEAQ (reference sequence). This chain's CDR3 is CASSGRDRGRTEAFF. CDR3 in DNA: TGTGCCAGCAGCGGCCGGGACAGGGGAAGAACTGAAGCTTTCTTT. The full variable domain, with the rest looked up from reference TRBV7-9 and TRBJ1-1, is DTGVSQNPRHKITKRGQNVTFRCDPISEHNRLYWYRQTLGQGPEFLTYFQNEAQLEKSRLLSDRFSAERPKGSFSTLEIQRTEQGDSAMYLCASSGRDRGRTEAFFGQGTRLTVV.

Concerning this clonotype: A much bigger clone sits one base away, suggesting this may be a read error. The chain has TRBV27 and TRBJ2-5; TRBD1 agrees at 9 bases. This CDR3 has 19 amino acids. The V gene's germline CDR1 is MNHEY and CDR2 SMNVEV (reference sequence). The CDR3 coding sequence is TGTGCCAGCAGTTTTGCTTCCCGACCCCTCGGACAGGGGCAAGAGGCCCAGTACTTC. Amino acid sequence: CASSFASRPLGQGQEAQYF.

In this sample, this clonotype turned up many times. The chain carries TRBV5-1 and TRBJ1-2, with D possibly TRBD1 on 5 matching bases. CDR1 is SGHRS, CDR2 YFSETQ, per germline. The CDR3 has 15 amino acids. V gave up 3 bases and J gave up 4 bases, with 16 bases separating them. CDR3: CASSSHRWRGYGYTF. CDR3 DNA: TGCGCCAGCAGCTCGCACAGGTGGCGTGGCTATGGCTACACCTTC.

The gene calls are TRBV9 and TRBJ1-1, with 7 bases lining up with TRBD1. The junction had 16 bases not matched to a gene; V was cut back by 4 bases and J by 1 base. The CDR3 has 18 residues. Germline CDR1 and CDR2: SGDLS and YYNGEE. Written as DNA, the CDR3 is TGTGCCAGCAGCACCCGCGGGACAGAGAAGGGCTCGAACACTGAAGCTTTCTTT. It yields the protein CASSTRGTEKGSNTEAFF.

CDR3 DNA: TGTGCCAGCAGTTGGGCACCGGGGACAGGGTACTATGGCTACACCTTC. Encoded protein: CASSWAPGTGYYGYTF. The chain joins TRBV28 to TRBJ1-2; 9 nucleotides line up with TRBD1. Germline loops: CDR1 MDHEN, CDR2 SYDVKM. The CDR3 consists of 16 residues. J lost 3 bases, V lost 4 bases, and 9 bases had no gene match.

V usage is TRBV3-1 and J usage is TRBJ1-2, with D possibly matching TRBD1 (6 bases). From germline, CDR1 is LGHDT and CDR2 YNNKEL (reference sequence). The CDR3 length is 13 residues. Trimming took off 4 bases at V and 5 bases at J, with 11 bases between the two ends. CDR3 amino acids: CASSPDRQYGYTF. As DNA, the CDR3 is TGTGCCAGCAGCCCGGACAGACAATATGGCTACACCTTC.

This clonotype appeared many times. The rearrangement uses TRBV7-3 and TRBJ2-5; the match to TRBD2 covers 10 bases. The CDR3 totals 15 residues. The germline V gene has CDR1 SGHTA and CDR2 FQGTGA. Trimming at V came to 2 bases and at J to 2 bases, leaving 2 bases not matched to a gene. CDR3 protein: CASSLAAGGQETQYF. CDR3 bases: TGTGCCAGCAGCTTAGCAGCGGGGGGGCAAGAGACCCAGTACTTC.

The sample holds many counts of this clonotype. The genes are TRBV28 and TRBJ1-5; unclear D gene. The CDR3 runs to 15 residues. CDR1 is MDHEN and CDR2 is SYDVKM in the germline V gene. Trimming left V 6 bases short and J 1 base short, with 13 bases between. CDR3 in DNA: TGTGCCAGCAGAGAAGAAGGGTACAGCAATCAGCCCCAGCATTTT. Protein: CASREEGYSNQPQHF.

This clonotype was detected a few times. The rearrangement uses TRBV27 and TRBJ1-5; 7 bases are shared with TRBD1. The CDR3 covers 12 residues. Germline V lookup: CDR1 MNHEY, CDR2 SMNVEV (reference sequence). The J segment lost 11 bases and the V segment lost 4 bases, leaving 5 bases of the junction unmatched. Here the CDR3 reads CASSSAGGTQHF. CDR3 bases: TGTGCCAGCAGTTCCGCAGGGGGAACCCAGCATTTT.

This clonotype has more than one count but fewer than ten. The V and J genes are TRBV10-3 and TRBJ1-3; D perhaps matches TRBD1 (6 bases). This CDR3 comprises 15 residues. V lost 3 bases and J lost 0, with 9 bases in between. Germline V gene sequence: CDR1 ENHRY, CDR2 SYGVKD. The CDR3 DNA sequence: TGTGCCATCAGTGACACAGGGACCTCTGGAAACACCATATATTTT. It translates to CAISDTGTSGNTIYF.

This clonotype was picked up a small number of times. V gene TRBV5-1 combines with J gene TRBJ2-7, with 7 bases identical to TRBD2. Germline CDR1 reads SGHRS; CDR2 reads YFSETQ. The CDR3 extends over 16 amino acids. Trimming took 2 bases from V and 1 from J; bases not matched to a gene: 9. CDR3 DNA: TGCGCCAGCAGCTTTTTAGGCGAGCGGGGATCCTACGAGCAGTACTTC. Protein: CASSFLGERGSYEQYF.